This is a list of T cell receptor beta chains from one sample in a study of T cell clonotyping in hematopoietic cell transplantation. TCRdb's table, derived via immunoSEQ multiplex PCR, lists solely in-frame clones and lacks some. The top ten clones hold under 65% of a sample with roughly 9,300 clones, under 90% of them seen once. The sample here was PBMCs, taken at the time of graft-versus-host disease after allogeneic stem cell transplant. These TCRs come from a male patient aged 55 to 69 who had an allogeneic stem cell transplant from an unrelated donor, so the T cells may come from the graft donor. Some clones in this sample may be carry-over from other donors' samples. CDR3s include the opening cysteine and the closing phenylalanine or tryptophan. A D gene is named only where the DNA matches it firmly. Size values are once, few and many counts, or a class for expanded clones, and some rows have none.

>TRBJ1-1|.|TRBV10-2|.
CASSEGRGPTNTEAFF
TGCGCCAGCAGTGAGGGCAGGGGACCCACGAACACTGAAGCTTTCTTT
>TRBJ2-5|.|TRBV29-1|.
CSVDLGNRETQYF
TGCAGCGTTGATTTAGGGAATAGGGAGACCCAGTACTTC
>TRBJ1-1|TRBD1|TRBV2|.
CASSEAGGSTEAFF
TGTGCCAGCAGTGAGGCAGGGGGAAGCACTGAAGCTTTCTTT
>TRBJ1-1|.|TRBV2|.
CASSVLTGIVEKVNTEAFF
TGTGCCAGCAGTGTGCTGACAGGTATTGTAGAAAAGGTGAACACTGAAGCTTTCTTT
>TRBJ1-4|.|TRBV19|.
CATSTGTWNEKLFF
TGTGCCACTTCAACAGGGACTTGGAATGAAAAACTGTTTTTT
>TRBJ1-3|.|TRBV5-4|.
CASSLEGRRSGNTIYF
TGTGCCAGCAGCTTGGAGGGACGTCGCTCTGGAAACACCATATATTTT
>TRBJ1-1|.|TRBV10-3|.
CAIGKGGNTEAFF
TGTGCCATCGGAAAGGGGGGGAACACTGAAGCTTTCTTT
>TRBJ2-2|.|TRBV9|.
CASSVSQGSGELFF
TGTGCCAGCAGCGTGTCACAGGGAAGCGGGGAGCTGTTTTTT
>TRBJ1-5|.|TRBV19|.
CASRGRGEEPQHF
TGTGCCAGTAGAGGTAGGGGAGAAGAGCCCCAGCATTTT
>TRBJ2-5|.|TRBV7-7|.
CASSLGAQETQYF
TGTGCTAGCAGCTTAGGGGCCCAAGAGACCCAGTACTTC
>TRBJ1-1|.|TRBV19|.
CASSIGGRGNTEAFF
TGTGCCAGTAGTATAGGCGGTAGGGGGAACACTGAAGCTTTCTTT
>TRBJ1-1|.|TRBV6-5|.
CASSYSTRNTEAFF
TGTGCCAGCAGTTACTCGACCAGGAACACTGAAGCTTTCTTT
>TRBJ1-1|.|TRBV7-9|.
CASRASNPGAEAFF
TGTGCCAGCAGGGCATCTAACCCTGGCGCTGAAGCTTTCTTT
>TRBJ1-5|.|TRBV2|few
CASSFRDPGESPQHF
TGTGCCAGCAGTTTCAGGGACCCAGGGGAATCGCCCCAGCATTTT
>TRBJ1-1|.|TRBV7-3|.
CASSSTRNTEAFF
TGTGCCAGCAGCAGCACCCGGAACACTGAAGCTTTCTTT
>TRBJ1-3|.|TRBV5-4|.
CASSTPTGPTGNTIYF
TGTGCCAGCAGCACCCCGACAGGCCCCACTGGAAACACCATATATTTT
>TRBJ1-4|.|TRBV5-1|.
CARPSDEGEKLFF
TGCGCCAGGCCGTCCGACGAGGGTGAAAAACTGTTTTTT
>TRBJ2-3|.|TRBV27|.
CASRGHLYSTDTQYF
TGTGCCAGCCGGGGTCATTTGTACTCGACAGATACGCAGTATTTT
>TRBJ1-2|.|TRBV13|.
CASSLGRGNYGYTF
TGTGCCAGCAGCTTAGGGAGGGGAAACTATGGCTACACCTTC
>TRBJ1-2|TRBD1|TRBV5-1|.
CASSLEGAGGYTF
TGCGCCAGCAGCTTGGAGGGGGCCGGGGGCTACACCTTC
>TRBJ2-1|TRBD2|TRBV6-6|once
CASSYSGVEQFF
TGTGCCAGCAGTTACAGCGGGGTTGAGCAGTTCTTC
>TRBJ1-5|.|TRBV19|.
CASSPDRSSNQPQHF
TGTGCCAGTAGTCCGGACCGAAGTAGCAATCAGCCCCAGCATTTT
>TRBJ1-4|.|TRBV7-9|once
CASSLSNNEKLFF
TGTGCCAGCAGCTTAAGTAATAATGAAAAACTGTTTTTT